This TCR beta chain was recovered during a study of radiotherapy plus CTLA-4 blockade in lung cancer. Sequenced by immunoSEQ multiplex PCR; TCRdb stores in-frame clones only, minus some. The repertoire includes tens of thousands of clones, around 90% of them detected once, and around 17% sits in the top ten. Study-wide findings and caveats: Once radiotherapy plus ipilimumab had been given, TCR clones derived from tumor expanded in blood.

A word on this clone: Its antigen is still unknown.

The CDR3 has 15 residues. Unmatched junction bases numbered 12, after V lost 7 bases and J lost 10 bases. Germline CDR1 reads MNHEY; CDR2 reads SMNVEV (reference sequence). The chain joins TRBV27 to TRBJ1-6, with TRBD1 identical over 8 bases. The sequence was collected from a human donor with non-small cell lung cancer that progressed on radiotherapy plus ipilimumab. The sequences come from peripheral blood, collected from a patient treated with radiotherapy plus ipilimumab. The chain's CDR3 is CASTRRDRLESPLHF. The CDR3 DNA reads as TGTGCCAGCACCCGGCGGGACAGGTTGGAATCACCCCTCCACTTT.